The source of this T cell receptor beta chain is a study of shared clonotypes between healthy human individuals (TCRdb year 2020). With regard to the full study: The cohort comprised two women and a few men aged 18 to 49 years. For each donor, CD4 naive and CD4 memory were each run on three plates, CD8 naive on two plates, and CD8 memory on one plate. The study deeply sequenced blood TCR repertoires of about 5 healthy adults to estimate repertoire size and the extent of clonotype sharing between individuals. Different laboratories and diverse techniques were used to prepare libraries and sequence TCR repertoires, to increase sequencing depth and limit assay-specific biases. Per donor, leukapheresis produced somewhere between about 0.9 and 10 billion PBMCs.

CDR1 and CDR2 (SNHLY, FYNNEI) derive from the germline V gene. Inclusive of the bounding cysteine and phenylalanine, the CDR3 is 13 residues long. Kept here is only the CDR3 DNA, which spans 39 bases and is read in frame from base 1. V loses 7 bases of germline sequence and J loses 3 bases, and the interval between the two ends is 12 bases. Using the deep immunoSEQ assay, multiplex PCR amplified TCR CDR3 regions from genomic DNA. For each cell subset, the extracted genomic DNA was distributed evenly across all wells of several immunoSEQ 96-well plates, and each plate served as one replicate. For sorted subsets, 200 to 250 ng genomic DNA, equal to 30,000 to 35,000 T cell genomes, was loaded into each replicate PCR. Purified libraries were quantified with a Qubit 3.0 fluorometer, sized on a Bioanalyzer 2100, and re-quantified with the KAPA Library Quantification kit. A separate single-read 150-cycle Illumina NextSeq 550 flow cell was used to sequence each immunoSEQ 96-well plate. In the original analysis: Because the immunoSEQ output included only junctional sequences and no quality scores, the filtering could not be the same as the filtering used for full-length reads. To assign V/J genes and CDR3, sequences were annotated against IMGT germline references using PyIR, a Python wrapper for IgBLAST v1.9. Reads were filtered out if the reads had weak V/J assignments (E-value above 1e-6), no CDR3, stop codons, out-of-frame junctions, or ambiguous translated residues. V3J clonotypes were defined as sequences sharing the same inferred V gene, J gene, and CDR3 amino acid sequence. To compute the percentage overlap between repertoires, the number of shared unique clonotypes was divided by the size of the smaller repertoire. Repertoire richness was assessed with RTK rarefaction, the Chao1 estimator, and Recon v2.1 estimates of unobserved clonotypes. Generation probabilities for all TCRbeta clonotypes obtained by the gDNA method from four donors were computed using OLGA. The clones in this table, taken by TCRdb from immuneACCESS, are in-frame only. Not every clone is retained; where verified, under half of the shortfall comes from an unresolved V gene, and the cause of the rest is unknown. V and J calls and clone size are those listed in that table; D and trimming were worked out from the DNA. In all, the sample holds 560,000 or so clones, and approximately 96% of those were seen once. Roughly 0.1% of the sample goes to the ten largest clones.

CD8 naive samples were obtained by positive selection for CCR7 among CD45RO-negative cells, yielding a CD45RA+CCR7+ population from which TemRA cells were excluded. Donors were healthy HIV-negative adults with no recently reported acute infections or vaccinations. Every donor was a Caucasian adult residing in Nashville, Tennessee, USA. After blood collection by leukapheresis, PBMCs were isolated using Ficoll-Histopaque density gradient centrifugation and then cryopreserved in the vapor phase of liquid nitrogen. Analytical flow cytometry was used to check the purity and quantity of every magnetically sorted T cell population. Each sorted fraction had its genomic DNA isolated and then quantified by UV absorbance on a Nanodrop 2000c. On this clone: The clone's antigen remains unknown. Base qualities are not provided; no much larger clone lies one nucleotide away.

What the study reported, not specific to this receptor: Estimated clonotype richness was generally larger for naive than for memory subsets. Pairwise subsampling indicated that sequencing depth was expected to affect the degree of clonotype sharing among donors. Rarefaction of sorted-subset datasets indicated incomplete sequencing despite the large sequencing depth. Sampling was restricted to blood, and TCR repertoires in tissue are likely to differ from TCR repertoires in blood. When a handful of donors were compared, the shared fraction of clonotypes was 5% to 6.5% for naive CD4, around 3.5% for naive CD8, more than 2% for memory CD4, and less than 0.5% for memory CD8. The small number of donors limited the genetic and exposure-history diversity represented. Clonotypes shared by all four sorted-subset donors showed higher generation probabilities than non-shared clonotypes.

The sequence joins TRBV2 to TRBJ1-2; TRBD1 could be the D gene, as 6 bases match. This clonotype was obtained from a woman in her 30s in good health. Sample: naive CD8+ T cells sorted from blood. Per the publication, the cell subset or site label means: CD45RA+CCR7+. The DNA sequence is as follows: TGTGCCAGCACAGGGGATGCTTACTATGGCTACACCTTC. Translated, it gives CASTGDAYYGYTF.